Listed below are T cell receptor beta chains from one sample, sequenced in a study of technical replicates of blood from several donors. Using immunoSEQ multiplex PCR, the repertoire was profiled, and TCRdb retains in-frame clones only, with some absent. The sample records approximately 75,000 clones, around 97% being singletons. Sequencing used T cells isolated from PBMCs. The source is a human donor in good health. The CDR3 runs from the conserved cysteine through the conserved F or W. A D gene is named only where the DNA matches it firmly. Clone size is not always given. Where it is, it says once, few, many or a class for expanded clones.

J,D,V,size,DNA,CDR3
TRBJ2-7,.,TRBV7-2,.,TGTGCCAGCAGCTTAGCGTTCAGTTCCTACGAGCAGTACTTC,CASSLAFSSYEQYF
TRBJ1-1,TRBD1,TRBV9,.,TGTGCCAGCAGCGCAGGTGGGACAGGGGTCACTGAAGCTTTCTTT,CASSAGGTGVTEAFF
TRBJ2-7,TRBD2,TRBV5-4,.,TGTGCCAGCAGAAACATGCCGGGACTAGCGGGAGTGTTGTACTTC,CASRNMPGLAGVLYF
TRBJ2-2,.,TRBV6-6,.,TGTGCCAGCAGGGAGGACACCGGGGAGCTGTTTTTT,CASREDTGELFF
TRBJ1-2,TRBD1,TRBV30,.,TGTGCCTGGAGTGAAGGTTGGGACAGCTATGGCTACACCTTC,CAWSEGWDSYGYTF
TRBJ2-7,TRBD2,TRBV6-1,.,TGTGCCAGCAGTGATGTAGGGGAGGGCTACGAGCAGTACTTC,CASSDVGEGYEQYF
TRBJ2-1,TRBD1,TRBV7-9,.,TGTGCCAGCAGCCCTGTTGGACAGGGAGGTGAGCAGTTCTTC,CASSPVGQGGEQFF
TRBJ1-1,TRBD1,TRBV5-4,.,TGTGCCAGCAGCTTCGGACAGGGGCGCTCCATTAACACTGAAGCTTTCTTT,CASSFGQGRSINTEAFF
TRBJ1-4,.,TRBV5-1,.,TGCGCCAGCAGCTTGGGGACAGAAAATGAAAAACTGTTTTTT,CASSLGTENEKLFF
TRBJ1-5,.,TRBV6-4,.,TGTGCCAGCCCTGCAGTCCAGCCCCAGCATTTT,CASPAVQPQHF
TRBJ1-2,.,TRBV5-4,.,TGTGCCAGCAGCGCCCGGGGGGTCTATGGCTACACCTTC,CASSARGVYGYTF
TRBJ1-1,.,TRBV5-4,.,TGTGCCAGCAGGTGGCAGAACACTGAAGCTTTCTTT,CASRWQNTEAFF
TRBJ2-7,TRBD1,TRBV2,.,TGTGCCAGTAAGCTCCCCCCGGGACAGGGTCCCCACGAGCAGTACTTC,CASKLPPGQGPHEQYF
TRBJ2-7,.,TRBV12-5,once,TGTGCTAGTGGTCTAACCTACGAGCAGTACTTC,CASGLTYEQYF
TRBJ1-3,.,TRBV12-2,.,TGTGCAAGTCGACGTAACAGGGGAAGCTCTGGAAACACCATATATTTT,CASRRNRGSSGNTIYF
TRBJ2-3,.,TRBV25-1,.,TGTGCCAGCAGTGGGACAGCATACGATACGCAGTATTTT,CASSGTAYDTQYF
TRBJ1-5,.,TRBV27,.,TGTGCCAGCAGTTTGGACAGAGATCAGCCCCAGCATTTT,CASSLDRDQPQHF
TRBJ1-1,.,TRBV4-3,once,TGCGCCAGCAGCCAAGATTTTCCAGGGGAGAACACTGAAGCTTTCTTT,CASSQDFPGENTEAFF
TRBJ2-5,TRBD1,TRBV30,.,TGTGCCTGGAGTGGAATACCACAGGGGGTCGGGGAGACCCAGTACTTC,CAWSGIPQGVGETQYF
TRBJ1-1,TRBD1,TRBV28,.,TGTGCCAGCAGCAGGACAGGTGGGCTTAATATGAACACTGAAGCTTTCTTT,CASSRTGGLNMNTEAFF
TRBJ2-7,.,TRBV11-2,.,TGTGCCAGCAGCTTAGTAGTTTCCGAGCAGTACTTC,CASSLVVSEQYF
TRBJ1-5,.,TRBV5-5,.,TGTGCCAGCAGCTTGGACAGGGCCGTTGGGTCCCAGCATTTT,CASSLDRAVGSQHF
TRBJ1-1,.,TRBV11-2,.,TGTGCCAGCAGCTTAGCAGGGGAGGGCACTGAAGCTTTCTTT,CASSLAGEGTEAFF
TRBJ1-5,.,TRBV6-1,.,TGTGCCAGCAGTGGGTGGACAGGCAATCAGCCCCAGCATTTT,CASSGWTGNQPQHF
TRBJ1-2,TRBD1,TRBV9,.,TGTGCCAGCGGTCTACAGGGGAACTATGGCTACACCTTC,CASGLQGNYGYTF
TRBJ2-6,.,TRBV5-4,once,TGTGCCAGCAGCGGCCTCTTCGCCGGGGCCAACGTCCTGACTTTC,CASSGLFAGANVLTF
TRBJ1-1,.,TRBV7-9,.,TGTGCCAGCAGCTTAGCGTCAGGCCCGTTGACTGAAGCTTTCTTT,CASSLASGPLTEAFF
TRBJ1-1,.,TRBV28,.,TGTGCCAGCAGTTTAGGCAGGGAGGTGTTTGAAGCTTTCTTT,CASSLGREVFEAFF
TRBJ2-1,TRBD2,TRBV7-7,.,TGTGCCAGCAGCTTAGACGCGGGAGTCTGGAATGAGCAGTTCTTC,CASSLDAGVWNEQFF
TRBJ2-3,TRBD2,TRBV11-2,.,TGTGCCAGCAGCTCGCTTAGCGGGAGCACAGATACGCAGTATTTT,CASSSLSGSTDTQYF
TRBJ2-2,.,TRBV6-5,.,TGTGCCAGCGGACTGAACACCGGGGAGCTGTTTTTT,CASGLNTGELFF
TRBJ2-7,TRBD2,TRBV19,.,TGTGCCAGCACCAATCTAGCGGGTGGAAAGGGCTACGAGCAGTACTTC,CASTNLAGGKGYEQYF
TRBJ2-3,TRBD1,TRBV7-3,.,TGTGCCAGCAGCTTGGGTCAGGGGGTGGATACGCAGTATTTT,CASSLGQGVDTQYF